This T cell receptor beta chain originates from a study of brain T cells in children with intractable seizures (dated by TCRdb to the early 2020s). For the wider study: As a first screen for immune gene transcripts, resected brain tissue from 53 pediatric epilepsy surgery cases was run on a NanoString immunology panel. Among the roughly twelve selected surgery cases, eight also had pre-surgery blood sequenced, leaving four with brain tissue only.

As regards this clone: This clone's antigen is unknown. No per-base quality is available; no much larger clone lies one base away.

In light of the paper, this sample's time point label describes: blood from clinic visit 5 months post-surgery; TSC patient then seizure free. The surgery cases that showed the highest brain T cell transcript signatures were chosen for TCR beta chain sequencing of brain tissue, and of blood when it was available. Before surgery, patients had received at least one anti-epileptic drug. TCR-sequenced patients were children with drug-resistant epilepsy due to tuberous sclerosis complex, focal cortical dysplasia, Rasmussen encephalitis or hemimegalencephaly. Bulk genomic DNA was extracted from unsorted brain tissue and whole blood with the Monarch genomic DNA purification kit. TCR beta chain sequences were generated from genomic DNA using the immunoSEQ assay. As for how the authors treated the data: CDR3 sequences that did not begin with the conserved framework cysteine at position 104 were removed by hand. Clonality was calculated as one minus the normalized Shannon's Diversity Index, with values ranging from 0 (maximal diversity) to 1 (oligoclonal). Chi-squared comparison-of-proportions tests were used to check whether the frequency of the same CDR3 differed between samples, for example brain versus blood. Public clonotypes were found through immuneACCESS searches, while the VDJdb browser was used to judge similarity to known antiviral clonotypes. TCRdb took this table from immuneACCESS and kept in-frame rearrangements with V and J called. Such tables lack part of the clones; where checked against another copy, unresolved V genes explain under half of the gap, and the rest is unexplained. V and J calls and clone size are those listed in that table; D and trimming were worked out from the DNA. This sample comprises 300,000 to 400,000 clones, 93% of them detected only once. The ten largest clones add up to roughly 5.8% of the sample.

V trim: 9 bases; J trim: 3 bases; unmatched bases: 8. For CDR1 and CDR2, the germline V gene (reference sequence) lists MNHNY and SVGAGI. Inclusive of the bounding cysteine and phenylalanine, the CDR3 is 14 residues long. This entry keeps only the CDR3 DNA: 42 bases, framed from base 1. The investigation overall reported the following: Because sequencing depth was different between pre-surgery and post-surgery blood, clones absent from the pre-surgery sample may reflect undersampling. The patients' HCMV serostatus was not known, and viral specificity was inferred solely from CDR3 sequence similarity.

Recombination connected TRBV6-6 to TRBJ2-3, with TRBD1 identical over 8 junction bases. This specimen was peripheral blood, taken roughly 5 months after surgery. The sequence was obtained from a boy less than two years old with tuberous sclerosis and intractable seizures. The CDR3 in this case is CASDQGARTDTQYF. Read as DNA, the sequence is TGTGCCAGTGACCAGGGGGCTAGAACAGATACGCAGTATTTT.